One and the same sample provided the 18 T cell receptor beta chains below, sequenced in a study of cytomegalovirus exposure and HLA in healthy donors. 13 Jbeta primers and 60 Vbeta primers were used for the PCR. The protocol was immunoSEQ multiplex PCR, while the TCRdb copy is restricted to in-frame clones and leaves out a portion. Of about 150,000 clones listed, approximately 9% are singletons. The sequenced sample consisted of PBMCs. The receptors were gathered from a male donor in good health and CMV-seronegative.

The table lists this clone with a few counts. This sequence joins TRBV4-3 and TRBJ2-6, with D maybe TRBD1 (5 bases). CDR3 length: 15 amino acids. Trimming pared 6 bases from V and 1 base from J, leaving 10 bases between. CDR1 is LGHNA and CDR2 is YSLEER in the germline V gene. The CDR3 region is CASRQDISGANVLTF. In DNA form, the CDR3 reads TGCGCCAGCAGACAGGACATATCTGGGGCCAACGTCCTGACTTTC.

This clone occurred a few times. V is TRBV4-3 and J is TRBJ2-5, with TRBD1 identical over 7 bases. The CDR3 totals 16 residues. The V segment lost 0 bases and the J segment 2 bases; nucleotides outside the gene matches: 6. Germline values: CDR1 LGHNA, CDR2 YSLEER. The CDR3 protein is CASSQDSLTGQETQYF. The CDR3 DNA follows: TGCGCCAGCAGCCAAGATTCCTTGACAGGGCAAGAGACCCAGTACTTC.

This clone turned up a few times. The chain joins TRBV7-3 to TRBJ1-1, with 9 bases lining up with TRBD1. Germline V gene data show CDR1 as SGHTA and CDR2 as FQGTGA. This CDR3 region has 16 residues. Losses at the gene ends were 6 bases for V and 5 bases for J; bases not matched to a gene: 13. The CDR3 nucleotides are TGTGCCAGCAGTCCCCACCGGACAGGGGAAGGAACTGAAGCTTTCTTT. It specifies CASSPHRTGEGTEAFF.

The CDR3: CASSDSTTGELFF. The DNA for the CDR3 is TGTGCCAGCAGCGACTCAACTACCGGGGAGCTGTTTTTT. This chain connects TRBV7-7 to TRBJ2-2; D gene ambiguous. Trimming took 5 bases from V and 5 from J, leaving 9 bases between them. This CDR3 is built from 13 residues. Germline values: CDR1 SSHAT, CDR2 FNYEAQ (reference sequence).

This clone showed up just a few times. V gene TRBV19 combines with J gene TRBJ1-5; TRBD1 aligns across 8 bases. V dropped 6 bases and J dropped 2; count of bases not matched to a gene: 6. The CDR3 loop spans 15 amino acids. The germline CDR1 and CDR2 sequences are LNHDA and SQIVND (reference sequence). The CDR3 DNA sequence: TGTGCCAGTAGGCCCCAGGGGGCCGGCAATCAGCCCCAGCATTTT. It yields the protein CASRPQGAGNQPQHF.

The gene calls are TRBV28 and TRBJ2-3; 8 nucleotides match TRBD2. J gave up 4 bases and V 6 bases, and 6 bases lay outside the gene matches. Germline V gene data show CDR1 as MDHEN and CDR2 as SYDVKM. CDR3 size: 14 residues. CDR3 loop: CASRCGGPPDTQYF. Written as DNA, the CDR3 is TGTGCCAGCAGATGCGGGGGGCCCCCAGATACGCAGTATTTT.

Only a few counts were recorded for this clone. The chain employs TRBV9 and TRBJ1-2, with a weak D call TRBD1 (5 bases). The ends were cut back, 0 bases at V and 0 bases at J, with 9 bases in the middle. Germline V gene sequence: CDR1 SGDLS, CDR2 YYNGEE. CDR3 length: 15 amino acids. The CDR3 coding sequence is TGTGCCAGCAGCGTAGACCAGGGTACTAACTATGGCTACACCTTC. This sequence encodes CASSVDQGTNYGYTF.

The chain combines TRBV4-3 with TRBJ1-5; 10 positions agree with TRBD1. The CDR3 is made up of 19 amino acids. From germline, CDR1 is LGHNA and CDR2 YSLEER. V trimming: 4 bases; J trimming: 6 bases; junction bases outside the gene matches: 18. CDR3 sequence reads: CASSRTAGTGAGESQPQHF. The CDR3 bases are TGCGCCAGCAGCCGGACGGCCGGGACAGGGGCAGGGGAGAGTCAGCCCCAGCATTTT.

This clone was counted only a few times. The rearrangement links TRBV9 to TRBJ1-2; D not resolved. This CDR3 is 14 amino acids long. Trimming pared 6 bases from V and 7 bases from J, leaving 19 bases between. Per the germline V gene, CDR1 is SGDLS and CDR2 is YYNGEE. CDR3 bases: TGTGCCAGCACCATGACAACTCAAGGCATTGGCTACACCTTC. It encodes CASTMTTQGIGYTF. The whole variable domain, remainder taken from reference TRBV9 and TRBJ1-2, is DSGVTQTPKHLITATGQRVTLRCSPRSGDLSVYWYQQSLDQGLQFLIQYYNGEERAKGNILERFSAQQFPDLHSELNLSSLELGDSALYFCASTMTTQGIGYTFGSGTRLTVV.

This clone turned up a few times. The CDR3: CASSQVARVDEKLFF. CDR3 sequence (DNA): TGCGCCAGCAGCCAAGTAGCCAGGGTCGATGAAAAACTGTTTTTT. The V gene is TRBV4-3, the J gene TRBJ1-4; possible D gene TRBD1, 5 bases. V dropped 1 base and J dropped 6 bases, with 12 bases sitting between them. This CDR3 is built from 15 residues. Germline V gene lookup returns CDR1 LGHNA and CDR2 YSLEER.

The gene calls are TRBV5-6 and TRBJ2-5; 10 bases are shared with TRBD2. The V and J ends lost 4 bases and 3 bases, in that order; junction bases with no gene match: 3. The germline CDR1 and CDR2 sequences are SGHDT and YYEEEE. The CDR3 is 14 amino acids. CDR3 in amino acids: CASSGGTSEETQYF. The CDR3 DNA sequence: TGTGCCAGCAGCGGAGGGACTAGCGAAGAGACCCAGTACTTC.

This clone has only a few counts. The rearrangement joins TRBV5-4 to TRBJ2-7; a weak D match, TRBD1 (6 bases). Germline CDR1 and CDR2: SGHNT and YYREEE (reference sequence). The ends were cut back, 4 bases at V and 3 bases at J, with 11 bases in the middle. The CDR3 runs to 13 residues. In nucleotides, the CDR3 is TGTGCCAGCAGCCCCGGGACAATCTACGAGCAGTACTTC. This sequence encodes CASSPGTIYEQYF.

This clone has more than one count but fewer than ten. The rearrangement uses TRBV4-1 and TRBJ2-7; 8 nucleotides agree with TRBD2. This CDR3 is built from 16 residues. Germline lookup yields CDR1 MGHRA and CDR2 YSYEKL. Germline trimming cut 3 bases from V and 3 bases from J; bases unmatched to any gene: 10. In DNA, the CDR3 is TGCGCCAGCAGCCAGGACGACAGAACTAGCGGCTACGAGCAGTACTTC. It encodes CASSQDDRTSGYEQYF.

This clone came up a few times. The rearrangement joins TRBV7-8 to TRBJ2-7; D is undetermined. Germline loops: CDR1 SGHVS, CDR2 FQNEAQ. The ends were cut back, 8 bases at V and 9 bases at J, with 17 bases in the middle. This CDR3 is built from 12 residues. CDR3 nucleotides: TGTGCCAGCCAACAATACCCCCAGGTGCAGTACTTC. It specifies CASQQYPQVQYF.

This rearrangement joins TRBV28 to TRBJ1-3; 9 positions agree with TRBD1. Germline V CDR1 and CDR2: MDHEN, SYDVKM. The CDR3 is made up of 16 amino acids. V shed 5 bases, J shed 4 bases, and the junction held 9 bases outside the gene matches. CDR3 sequence: CASSGVGTGIGNTIYF. CDR3 sequence (DNA): TGTGCCAGCAGTGGGGTTGGGACAGGGATCGGAAACACCATATATTTT.

This chain uses TRBV7-2 with TRBJ2-1; 8 bases fit TRBD1. The trim removed 7 bases at V and 8 bases at J, leaving 13 bases unmatched. Germline V CDR1 and CDR2: SGHTA, FQGNSA. The CDR3 loop spans 15 amino acids. This chain's CDR3 is CASNHQGAAVDEQFF. CDR3 nucleotides: TGTGCCAGCAACCACCAGGGGGCCGCAGTGGATGAGCAGTTCTTC.

This clone showed up just a few times. The chain joins TRBV18 to TRBJ1-1; 8 nucleotides agree with TRBD1. J was trimmed by 11 bases and V by 3 bases; bases with no gene match: 14. The germline gives CDR1 KGHSH, CDR2 LQKENI. The CDR3 covers 15 residues. CDR3 amino acids: CASSPDRAGGIGAFF. The CDR3 region has the DNA TGTGCCAGCTCACCGGACAGGGCCGGGGGGATTGGGGCTTTCTTT.

The chain carries TRBV28 and TRBJ2-7; possible D gene TRBD2, 5 bases. Germline-derived CDR1 and CDR2 are MDHEN and SYDVKM. Trimming cost V 4 bases and J 3 bases, with 13 bases left between them. The CDR3 has 14 amino acids. CDR3 nucleotide sequence: TGTGCCAGCAGTTCGAAGCGGTTCCGCTACGAGCAGTACTTC. Amino acid sequence: CASSSKRFRYEQYF.